This section outlines one TCR beta chain sequence together with its context. This specimen comes from a study of cytomegalovirus exposure and HLA in healthy donors. CDR1 and CDR2 from the germline V gene are MNHEY and SVGAGI. The CDR3 has 16 residues. V was shortened by 2 bases and J by 3 bases, with 17 bases between the two germline ends. A multiplex PCR was run with 60 Vbeta primers and 13 Jbeta primers. Generated by immunoSEQ multiplex PCR, the TCRdb table keeps only in-frame clones and is missing some. This table has 130,000 to 150,000 clones, 78% appearing once. The sample comprised PBMCs. The chain links TRBV6-5 to TRBJ2-7; D perhaps matches TRBD1 (6 bases). The source is a man aged 40-49 years in good health and CMV-seropositive. DNA for the CDR3: TGTGCCAGCAGTTACGTCTCCACGGGACACCTCTACGAGCAGTACTTC. Protein: CASSYVSTGHLYEQYF.